Each of the 13 T cell receptor beta chains below was sequenced from the same sample in a study of T cell responses to AZD1222 COVID-19 vaccine. The protocol was immunoSEQ multiplex PCR, while the TCRdb copy is restricted to in-frame clones and leaves out a portion. Of 120,000 or so clones in the sample, 65% to 90% were seen once. This material consisted of peripheral blood, taken 28 days after the second AZD1222 dose. These receptors were collected from an adult who received the AZD1222 COVID-19 vaccine.

Notes on this clone: Other DNA sequences in the sample encode the same CDR3. The chain combines TRBV28 with TRBJ1-2; D is unclear. The CDR3 has 12 residues. V was shortened by 8 bases and J by 4 bases, with 11 bases between the two germline ends. Germline V gene data show CDR1 as MDHEN and CDR2 as SYDVKM. CDR3: CASSLGSYGYTF. The CDR3 DNA follows: TGTGCCAGCTCGCTGGGGTCCTATGGCTACACCTTC.

V gene TRBV30 combines with J gene TRBJ1-4, with D maybe TRBD1 (5 bases). The germline V and J ends were trimmed by 1 base and 11 bases, with 14 bases remaining between them. The CDR3 totals 13 residues. Per the germline V gene, CDR1 is GTSNPN and CDR2 is SVGIG (reference sequence). The DNA for the CDR3 is TGTGCCTGGAGTGATACACTGGCAGGGAAACTGTTTTTT. Its translation: CAWSDTLAGKLFF.

This clone appeared a few times. This chain uses TRBV11-2 with TRBJ1-1, with 8 bases aligning to TRBD1. The ends lost 4 bases at V and 7 bases at J; junction bases unmatched: 17. The CDR3 is made up of 17 amino acids. Germline CDR1 is SGHAT and CDR2 is FQNNGV. The CDR3 DNA reads as TGTGCCAGCAGCTCGAGGGCTAGGACAGGGAGGCTCGGTGAAGCTTTCTTT. Its protein product is CASSSRARTGRLGEAFF.

The V and J genes are TRBV5-6 and TRBJ1-5, with D unclear. The ends were cut back, 2 bases at V and 6 bases at J, with 12 bases in the middle. Per the germline V gene, CDR1 is SGHDT and CDR2 is YYEEEE. The CDR3 is made up of 14 amino acids. The chain's CDR3 is CASSLGQLIQPQHF. The CDR3 region has the DNA TGTGCCAGCAGCTTAGGGCAGCTTATTCAGCCCCAGCATTTT.

This clone was seen once. This chain connects TRBV7-2 to TRBJ1-1, with 7 bases identical to TRBD1. Looked up from germline, CDR1 is SGHTA and CDR2 is FQGNSA. CDR3 size: 15 residues. V lost 4 bases to trimming and J lost 1 base; unmatched junction nucleotides: 6. CDR3 bases: TGTGCCAGCAGCTACACCGGGACAGAGAACACTGAAGCTTTCTTT. Protein: CASSYTGTENTEAFF. Looking up the rest from reference TRBV7-2 and TRBJ1-1 gives the full variable domain: GAGVSQSPSNKVTEKGKDVELRCDPISGHTALYWYRQSLGQGLEFLIYFQGNSAPDKSGLPSDRFSAERTGGSVSTLTIQRTQQEDSAVYLCASSYTGTENTEAFFGQGTRLTVV.

V and J are TRBV5-4 and TRBJ2-7, with TRBD1 identical over 7 bases. This CDR3 comprises 13 residues. V lost 5 bases to trimming and J lost 1 base; unmatched junction nucleotides: 3. In germline, CDR1 is SGHNT, CDR2 YYREEE (reference sequence). The CDR3 coding sequence is TGTGCCAGCAGTTCGGGACAGTCCTACGAGCAGTACTTC. Its protein product is CASSSGQSYEQYF.

This clone was seen once. V and J are TRBV28 and TRBJ1-1, with 7 bases lining up with TRBD1. V was clipped by 5 bases and J by 0 bases; unmatched bases: 9. Germline CDR1 is MDHEN and CDR2 is SYDVKM. The CDR3 loop spans 16 amino acids. CDR3 loop: CASSPNRGTMNTEAFF. The DNA of the CDR3 is TGTGCCAGCAGTCCAAACAGGGGTACCATGAACACTGAAGCTTTCTTT.

The chain uses TRBV2 and TRBJ1-5; D is undetermined. Trimming took 2 bases from V and 12 from J, leaving 8 bases between them. CDR1 is SNHLY and CDR2 is FYNNEI in the germline V gene. The CDR3 has 11 residues. The CDR3 DNA sequence: TGTGCCAGCAGTGAAAGAGGGCTCCAGCATTTT. Its translation is CASSERGLQHF.

This sequence joins TRBV11-2 and TRBJ1-1, with D maybe TRBD1 (6 bases). From germline, CDR1 is SGHAT and CDR2 FQNNGV. The germline V and J ends were trimmed by 1 base and 8 bases, with 14 bases remaining between them. This CDR3 comprises 14 residues. CDR3 nucleotides: TGTGCCAGCAGCTTAGGGGGGGCTGCGGGAGAAGCTTTCTTT. It specifies CASSLGGAAGEAFF.

V usage is TRBV5-1 and J usage is TRBJ1-2; possibly TRBD1 for D (5 bases). The CDR3 has 14 residues. From germline, CDR1 is SGHRS and CDR2 YFSETQ. Trimming took 0 bases from V and 5 from J, leaving 11 bases between them. In DNA, the CDR3 is TGCGCCAGCAGCTTGGAGGAGGGGCGGTATGGCTACACCTTC. As protein: CASSLEEGRYGYTF.

This rearrangement joins TRBV28 to TRBJ1-1; D is possibly TRBD1 (5 bases). Trimming took off 2 bases at V and 4 bases at J, with 8 bases between the two ends. This CDR3 spans 13 amino acids. Germline CDR1 reads MDHEN; CDR2 reads SYDVKM. The CDR3 loop reads CASSLGGTTEAFF. The CDR3 DNA reads TGTGCCAGCAGTTTAGGGGGGACCACTGAAGCTTTCTTT.

This clone has only one observation. The chain is built from TRBV29-1 and TRBJ2-5; unclear D gene. V was pared by 4 bases and J by 1 base, with 4 bases between. The germline V gene has CDR1 SQVTM and CDR2 ANQGSEA. This CDR3 region has 11 residues. CDR3 in DNA: TGCAGCGTTGTTTCCCAAGAGACCCAGTACTTC. It specifies CSVVSQETQYF.

The CDR3 DNA reads as TGTGCCAGCAGTTTAAATTCGGGCCTAGGTGGGAATCAGCCCCAGCATTTT. Protein sequence: CASSLNSGLGGNQPQHF. The gene calls are TRBV28 and TRBJ1-5, with D uncertain. The V end lost 2 bases, the J end lost 4 bases, and 18 bases lay between the germline ends. This CDR3 is built from 17 residues. Per germline, CDR1 MDHEN and CDR2 SYDVKM.